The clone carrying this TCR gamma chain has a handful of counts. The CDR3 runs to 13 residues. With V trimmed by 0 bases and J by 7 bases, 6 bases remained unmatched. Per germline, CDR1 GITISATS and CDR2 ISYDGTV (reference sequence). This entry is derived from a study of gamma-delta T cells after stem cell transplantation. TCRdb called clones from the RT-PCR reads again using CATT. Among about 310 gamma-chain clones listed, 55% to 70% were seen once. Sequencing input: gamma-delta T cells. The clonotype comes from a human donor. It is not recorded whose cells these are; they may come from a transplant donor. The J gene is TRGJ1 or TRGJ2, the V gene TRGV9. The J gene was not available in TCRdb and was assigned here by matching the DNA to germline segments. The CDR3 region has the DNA TGTGCCTTGTGGGAGGTGCAGGAGTATAAGAAACTCTTT. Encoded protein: CALWEVQEYKKLF.